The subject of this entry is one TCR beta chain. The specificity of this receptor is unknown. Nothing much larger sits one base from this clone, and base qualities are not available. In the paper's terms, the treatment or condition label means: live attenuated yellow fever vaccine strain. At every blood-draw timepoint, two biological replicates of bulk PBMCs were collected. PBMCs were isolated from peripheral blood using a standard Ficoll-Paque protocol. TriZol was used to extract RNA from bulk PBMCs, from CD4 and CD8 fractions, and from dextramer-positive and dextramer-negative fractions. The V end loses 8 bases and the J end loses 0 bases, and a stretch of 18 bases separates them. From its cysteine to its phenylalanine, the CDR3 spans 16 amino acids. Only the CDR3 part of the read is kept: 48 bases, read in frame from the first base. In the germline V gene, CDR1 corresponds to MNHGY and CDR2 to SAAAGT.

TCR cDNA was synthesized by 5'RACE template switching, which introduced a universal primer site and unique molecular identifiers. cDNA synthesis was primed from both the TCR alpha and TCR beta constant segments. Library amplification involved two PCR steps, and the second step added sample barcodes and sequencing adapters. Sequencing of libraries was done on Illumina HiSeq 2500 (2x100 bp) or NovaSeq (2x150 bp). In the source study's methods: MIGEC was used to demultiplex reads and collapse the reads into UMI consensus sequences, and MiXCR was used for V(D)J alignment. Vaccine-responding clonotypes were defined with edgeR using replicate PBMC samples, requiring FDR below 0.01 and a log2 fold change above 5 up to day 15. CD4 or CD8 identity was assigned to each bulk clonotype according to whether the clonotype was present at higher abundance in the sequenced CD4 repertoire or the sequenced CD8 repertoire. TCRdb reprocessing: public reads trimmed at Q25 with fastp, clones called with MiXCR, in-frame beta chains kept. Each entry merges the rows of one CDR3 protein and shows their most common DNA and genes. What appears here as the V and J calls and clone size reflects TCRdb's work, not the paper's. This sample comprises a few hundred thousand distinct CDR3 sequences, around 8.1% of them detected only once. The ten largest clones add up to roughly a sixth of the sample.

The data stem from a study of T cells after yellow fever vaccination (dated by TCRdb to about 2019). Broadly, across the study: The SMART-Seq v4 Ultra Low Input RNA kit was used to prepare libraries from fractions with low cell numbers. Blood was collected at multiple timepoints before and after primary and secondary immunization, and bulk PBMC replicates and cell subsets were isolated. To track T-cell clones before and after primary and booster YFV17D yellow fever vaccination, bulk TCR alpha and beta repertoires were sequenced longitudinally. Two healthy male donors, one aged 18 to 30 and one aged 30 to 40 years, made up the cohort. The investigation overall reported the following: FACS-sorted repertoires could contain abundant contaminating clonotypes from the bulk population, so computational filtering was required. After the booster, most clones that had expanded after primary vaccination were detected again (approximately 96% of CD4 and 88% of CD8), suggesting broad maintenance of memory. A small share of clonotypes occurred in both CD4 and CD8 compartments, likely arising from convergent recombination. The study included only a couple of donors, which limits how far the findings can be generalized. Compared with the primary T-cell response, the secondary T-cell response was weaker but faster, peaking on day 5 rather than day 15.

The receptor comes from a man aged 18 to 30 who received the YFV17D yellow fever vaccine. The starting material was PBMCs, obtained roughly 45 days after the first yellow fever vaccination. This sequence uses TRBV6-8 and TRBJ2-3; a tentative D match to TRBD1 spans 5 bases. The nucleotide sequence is TGTGCCAGCGAATGGACGGCCAGGGCCAGCACAGATACGCAGTATTTT. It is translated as CASEWTARASTDTQYF.